This TCR beta chain was sequenced during a study of OX40 agonist ivuxolimab in advanced cancers. On the study more broadly: Three patients had partial responses: one hepatocellular carcinoma, two cutaneous melanoma.

Study-level points and caveats: People who partly responded at 0.1-3.0 mg/kg had some of the least clonal expansion seen.

The V gene end was trimmed by 4 bases and the J gene end by 2 bases; junction bases not matched to a gene: 3. The CDR3 consists of 15 residues. The germline V gene encodes CDR1 SGHTA and CDR2 FQGNSA. The data were produced by immunoSEQ multiplex PCR, yet TCRdb's version contains in-frame clones alone and is incomplete. The sample yields roughly 49,000 clones, about nine tenths seen once. About this clone: Its antigen remains unidentified.

Patients had blood sampled at baseline and again on cycle 4 day 1 and cycle 7 day 1. This receptor was obtained from an adult with an advanced solid tumor such as melanoma, head and neck, liver or kidney cancer. The starting material was CD4+ or CD8+ T cells sorted from blood, obtained in a trial of the OX40 agonist ivuxolimab. The rearrangement joins TRBV7-2 to TRBJ2-1, with 9 bases lining up with TRBD2. CDR3: CASSYSGGAYNEQFF. CDR3 sequence (DNA): TGTGCCAGCAGCTATAGCGGGGGCGCCTACAATGAGCAGTTCTTC.